Listed below are T cell receptor beta chains from one sample, sequenced in a study of siplizumab effects on memory and regulatory T cells. Data came from immunoSEQ multiplex PCR; TCRdb stores just in-frame clones and leaves some out. The sample lists approximately 50,000 clones; about 94% were seen once. Sequencing was performed on CD8+ T cells sorted from blood. Receptors were obtained from a human donor in good health. The CDR3 runs from the conserved cysteine through the conserved F or W. Fields, in order: CDR3 length, J gene, V gene, CDR3 protein.

>14|TRBJ1-5|TRBV28
CASSLRDGGQPQHF
>15|TRBJ2-7|TRBV7-9
CASTPIYREGYEQYF
>15|TRBJ2-7|TRBV27
CASSPYRGPREEQYF
>14|TRBJ1-2|TRBV5-6
CASSIGTGLYGYTF
>13|TRBJ2-3|TRBV27
CASSSAGTDTQYF
>13|TRBJ1-1|TRBV5-1
CASSLAGYTEAFF
>13|TRBJ2-7|TRBV19
CASSIVPSYEQYF
>12|TRBJ1-1|TRBV18
CASSLQGPEAFF
>15|TRBJ2-7|TRBV27
CASSLSPYRGYEQYF
>13|TRBJ1-2|TRBV10-1
CASGDDPNYGYTF
>17|TRBJ2-1|TRBV10-3
CAIKRTSGSDVWDEQFF
>13|TRBJ1-1|TRBV28
CASSLVSAGLAFF
>15|TRBJ2-7|TRBV4-1
CASAPTSGRASEQYF
>18|TRBJ1-3|TRBV5-5
CASSFRTESISSGNTIYF
>13|TRBJ2-3|TRBV4-1
CASSPYERDTQYF
>15|TRBJ2-7|TRBV28
CASSTGTDLRYEQYF
>16|TRBJ2-1|TRBV4-1
CASSQGGGFIYNEQFF
>14|TRBJ2-7|TRBV29-1
CSVEEISREHEQYF
>14|TRBJ2-1|TRBV19
CASRPTSGDNEQFF
>13|TRBJ2-7|TRBV29-1
CSVELSGAYEQYF
>14|TRBJ2-7|TRBV6-6
CASSPLGSPYEQYF
>13|TRBJ2-7|TRBV7-8
CASSLDRSSEQYF